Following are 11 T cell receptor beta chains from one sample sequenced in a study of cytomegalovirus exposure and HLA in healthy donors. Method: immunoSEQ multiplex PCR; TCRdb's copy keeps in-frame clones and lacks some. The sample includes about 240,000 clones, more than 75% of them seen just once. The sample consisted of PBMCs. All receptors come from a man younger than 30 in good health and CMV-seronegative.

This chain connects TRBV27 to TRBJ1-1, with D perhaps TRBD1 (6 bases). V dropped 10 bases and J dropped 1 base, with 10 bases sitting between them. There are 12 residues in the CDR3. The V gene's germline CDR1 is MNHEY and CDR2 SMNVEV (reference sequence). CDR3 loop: CAIRGSNTEAFF. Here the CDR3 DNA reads TGTGCCATCAGGGGCTCGAACACTGAAGCTTTCTTT.

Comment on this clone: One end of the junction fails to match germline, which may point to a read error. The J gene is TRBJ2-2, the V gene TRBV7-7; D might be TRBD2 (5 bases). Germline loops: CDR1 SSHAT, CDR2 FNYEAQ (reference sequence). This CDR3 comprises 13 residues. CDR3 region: CASSPGGAGELFF. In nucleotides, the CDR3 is TGTGCTAGCAGCCCCGGAGGCGCCGGGGAGCTGTTTTTT.

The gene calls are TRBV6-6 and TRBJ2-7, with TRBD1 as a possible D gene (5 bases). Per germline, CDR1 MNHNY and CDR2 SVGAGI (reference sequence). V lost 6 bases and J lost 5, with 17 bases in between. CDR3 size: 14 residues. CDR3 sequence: CASRDGGRAHEQYF. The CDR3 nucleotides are TGTGCCAGCAGAGACGGCGGCAGGGCGCACGAGCAGTACTTC.

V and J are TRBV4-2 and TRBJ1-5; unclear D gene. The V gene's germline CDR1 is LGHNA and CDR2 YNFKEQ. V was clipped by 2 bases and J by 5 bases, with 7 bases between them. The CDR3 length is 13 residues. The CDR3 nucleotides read TGTGCCAGCAGCCAATCGAGGGATCAGCCCCAGCATTTT. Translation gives CASSQSRDQPQHF.

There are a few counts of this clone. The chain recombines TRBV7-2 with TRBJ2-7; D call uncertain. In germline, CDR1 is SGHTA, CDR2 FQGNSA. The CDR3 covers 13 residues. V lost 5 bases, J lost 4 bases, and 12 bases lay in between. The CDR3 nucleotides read TGTGCCAGCAGCGGGCCACAAAAGTACGAGCAGTACTTC. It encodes CASSGPQKYEQYF.

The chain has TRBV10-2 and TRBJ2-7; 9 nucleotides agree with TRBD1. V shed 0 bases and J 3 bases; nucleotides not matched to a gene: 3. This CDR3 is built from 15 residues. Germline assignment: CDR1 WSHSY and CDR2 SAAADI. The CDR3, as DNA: TGCGCCAGCAGTGAGTCGTGGGACAGGGACTACGAGCAGTACTTC. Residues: CASSESWDRDYEQYF.

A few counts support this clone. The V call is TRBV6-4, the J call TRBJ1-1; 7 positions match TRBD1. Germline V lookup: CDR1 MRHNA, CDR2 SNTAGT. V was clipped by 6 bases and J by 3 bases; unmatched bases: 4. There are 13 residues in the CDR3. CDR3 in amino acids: CASSRTGHTEAFF. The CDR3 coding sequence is TGTGCCAGCAGCCGGACAGGTCACACTGAAGCTTTCTTT.

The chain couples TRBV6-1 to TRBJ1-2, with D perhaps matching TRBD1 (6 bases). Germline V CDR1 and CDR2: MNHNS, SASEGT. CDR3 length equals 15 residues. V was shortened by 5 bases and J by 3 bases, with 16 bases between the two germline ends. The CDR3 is CASSKQGLSDYGYTF. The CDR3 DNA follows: TGTGCCAGCAGTAAACAGGGTTTAAGCGACTATGGCTACACCTTC.

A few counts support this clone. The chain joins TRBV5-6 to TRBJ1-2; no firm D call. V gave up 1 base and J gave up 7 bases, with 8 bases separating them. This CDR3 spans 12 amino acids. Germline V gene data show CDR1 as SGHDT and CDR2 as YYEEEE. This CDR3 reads CASSLYGSGYTF. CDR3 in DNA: TGTGCCAGCAGCTTGTACGGGTCTGGCTACACCTTC.

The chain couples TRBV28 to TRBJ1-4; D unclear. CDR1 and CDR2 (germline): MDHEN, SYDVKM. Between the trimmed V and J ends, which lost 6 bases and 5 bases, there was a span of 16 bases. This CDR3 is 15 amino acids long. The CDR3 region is CASSTRLKSNEKLFF. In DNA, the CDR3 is TGTGCCAGCAGCACTCGCCTGAAGTCGAATGAAAAACTGTTTTTT. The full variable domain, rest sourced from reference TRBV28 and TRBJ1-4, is DVKVTQSSRYLVKRTGEKVFLECVQDMDHENMFWYRQDPGLGLRLIYFSYDVKMKEKGDIPEGYSVSREKKERFSLILESASTNQTSMYLCASSTRLKSNEKLFFGSGTQLSVL.

In DNA form, the CDR3 reads TGTGCCAGCAGTTACGGAGCCGGACTAGGAGATACGCAGTATTTT. Amino acid sequence: CASSYGAGLGDTQYF. The V gene is TRBV6-5, the J gene TRBJ2-3, with 7 bases that match TRBD2. The germline gives CDR1 MNHEY, CDR2 SVGAGI. The J segment lost 5 bases and the V segment lost 2 bases, leaving 7 bases of the junction unmatched. This CDR3 spans 15 amino acids.